Below are 21 T cell receptor beta chains sequenced from a single sample in a study of human T cells and chemical hapten exposure. MiXCR, applied by TCRdb to the RACE reads, yields one record per CDR3 protein. The sample lists roughly 180,000 distinct CDR3 sequences; 20% to 25% were seen once. As for time point: patch test 1, 2 weeks after DPC sensitization. Noted treatment: therapeutic diphenylcyclopropenone sensitization with weekly scalp DPC. Specimen: whole blood, collected in connection with sensitization to the hapten diphenylcyclopropenone (DPC). The receptors were gathered from a woman between 45 and 60 years old with alopecia areata. Some clones in this sample may be carry-over from other donors' samples.

In its sample, this clonotype was seen a few times. This chain uses TRBV29-1 with TRBJ1-3; the D gene is possibly TRBD1 (6 bases). With 4 bases removed from V and 2 bases from J, the gap between germline ends came to 18 bases. This CDR3 has 16 amino acids. The germline CDR1 and CDR2 sequences are SQVTM and ANQGSEA. The chain's CDR3 is CSVARITGGAGNTIYF. Written as DNA, the CDR3 is TGCAGCGTTGCCCGAATTACTGGGGGCGCTGGAAACACCATATATTTT.

The chain recombines TRBV29-1 with TRBJ2-5; no clear D. The CDR3 runs 12 residues. The V and J ends lost 4 bases and 1 base respectively, with 7 bases between them. Looked up from germline, CDR1 is SQVTM and CDR2 is ANQGSEA. CDR3 loop: CSVVTAQETQYF. DNA of the CDR3: TGCAGCGTTGTTACTGCCCAAGAGACCCAGTACTTC.

The chain employs TRBV6-2 or TRBV6-3 and TRBJ2-1; D unclear. This CDR3 comprises 14 residues. The V and J ends lost 4 bases and 6 bases respectively, with 13 bases between them. Germline V gives CDR1 MNHEY, CDR2 SVGEGT. CDR3: CASSSHGTSNEQFF. CDR3 DNA sequence: TGTGCCAGCAGTTCCCATGGCACTTCCAATGAGCAGTTCTTC.

The V gene is TRBV20-1, the J gene TRBJ2-5; 7 bases map to TRBD1. The CDR3 totals 14 residues. CDR1 and CDR2 from the germline V gene are DFQATT and SNEGSKA (reference sequence). Unmatched junction bases numbered 11, after V lost 6 bases and J lost 4 bases. The CDR3 coding sequence is TGCAGTGCCCGCGCCCTGAACAGGGGAGAGACCCAGTACTTC. The encoded protein is CSARALNRGETQYF.

This chain connects TRBV5-1 to TRBJ2-7, with TRBD2 matching over 8 bases. Per germline, CDR1 SGHRS and CDR2 YFSETQ. The J segment lost 3 bases and the V segment lost 4 bases, leaving 9 bases of the junction unmatched. The CDR3 runs 15 residues. Here the CDR3 reads CASSRGGRTDYEQYF. DNA for the CDR3: TGCGCCAGCAGCCGGGGCGGGAGGACGGACTACGAGCAGTACTTC.

The chain employs TRBV4-2 and TRBJ2-7; TRBD2 might be the D (5 bases). Per germline, CDR1 LGHNA and CDR2 YNFKEQ. The V end lost 4 bases, the J end lost 3 bases, and 10 bases lay between the germline ends. CDR3 length: 13 amino acids. Written as DNA, the CDR3 is TGTGCCAGCAGCCCGGAGGCTGACTACGAGCAGTACTTC. Translating gives CASSPEADYEQYF.

A few counts support this clonotype. The chain has TRBV19 and TRBJ2-6; 10 bases agree with TRBD1. This CDR3 is 18 amino acids long. CDR1 and CDR2 from the germline V gene are LNHDA and SQIVND (reference sequence). V lost 2 bases and J lost 0; bases outside the gene matches: 4. CDR3 DNA: TGTGCCAGTAGTATACCCCGGGACAGGGGCTCTGGGGCCAACGTCCTGACTTTC. Its translation: CASSIPRDRGSGANVLTF.

This clonotype was counted only a few times. This rearrangement joins TRBV10-3 to TRBJ2-3; D is unresolved. V was clipped by 0 bases and J by 1 base, with 5 bases between them. Germline V lookup: CDR1 ENHRY, CDR2 SYGVKD. CDR3 length: 14 residues. CDR3 in amino acids: CAISESPGTDTQYF. CDR3 DNA sequence: TGTGCCATCAGTGAGTCTCCCGGCACAGATACGCAGTATTTT.

This chain uses TRBV10-1 with TRBJ2-3; weak D call: TRBD2 (6 bases). Germline V gene data show CDR1 as WNHNN and CDR2 as SYGVQD (reference sequence). Trimming pared 6 bases from V and 4 bases from J, leaving 14 bases between. The CDR3 spans 14 residues. The CDR3 spells CASRTAGYSDTQYF. The CDR3 region has the DNA TGCGCCAGCAGGACAGCGGGTTACTCAGATACGCAGTATTTT.

The table lists this clonotype with a few counts. The rearrangement links TRBV10-3 to TRBJ2-5; D is unresolved. The CDR3 contains 14 residues. Germline V gene sequence: CDR1 ENHRY, CDR2 SYGVKD. V shed 0 bases and J shed 2 bases, with 7 bases lying between them. The CDR3, as DNA: TGTGCCATCAGTGAGTCGACTTATCAAGAGACCCAGTACTTC. Protein: CAISESTYQETQYF.

CDR3 DNA: TGCAGTGCTAGAGCCTTTATGGCTAGCGGGAGGGTAGGCTCCTACAATGAGCAGTTCTTC. This encodes CSARAFMASGRVGSYNEQFF. V usage is TRBV20-1 and J usage is TRBJ2-1, with 12 bases lining up with TRBD2. V was pared by 1 base and J by 0 bases, with 13 bases of the junction left unmatched. Germline V gene data show CDR1 as DFQATT and CDR2 as SNEGSKA (reference sequence). CDR3 length: 20 residues.

This clonotype was counted between two and nine times. The rearrangement links TRBV7-9 to TRBJ2-7; TRBD1 aligns across 8 bases. Trimming took 5 bases from V and 0 from J; bases not matched to a gene: 3. Germline-derived CDR1 and CDR2 are SEHNR and FQNEAQ (reference sequence). CDR3 length: 14 amino acids. In nucleotides, the CDR3 is TGTGCCAGCAGCCGGGACAGGAACTCCTACGAGCAGTACTTC. It specifies CASSRDRNSYEQYF.

This sequence joins TRBV11-2 and TRBJ2-1; TRBD1 is a possible D gene (5 bases). This CDR3 region has 12 residues. The V gene's germline CDR1 is SGHAT and CDR2 FQNNGV. Trimming took off 1 base at V and 10 bases at J, with 8 bases between the two ends. CDR3 in DNA: TGTGCCAGCAGCTTAGCGGCAGGGGAGCAGTTCTTC. This gives the protein CASSLAAGEQFF.

The chain links TRBV19 to TRBJ2-5; D might be TRBD1 (6 bases). The CDR3 is 15 residues long. Germline V gene lookup returns CDR1 LNHDA and CDR2 SQIVND (reference sequence). V dropped 1 base and J dropped 4 bases, with 13 bases sitting between them. This CDR3 reads CASSIALGHTETQYF. Here the CDR3 DNA reads TGTGCCAGTAGTATAGCCCTGGGACATACAGAGACCCAGTACTTC.

In this sample, this clonotype turned up a few times. The gene calls are TRBV5-1 and TRBJ2-7; D possibly corresponds to TRBD1 (6 bases). Germline V gives CDR1 SGHRS, CDR2 YFSETQ. V was cut by 6 bases and J by 0 bases, with 19 bases left in between. This CDR3 is 16 amino acids long. This chain's CDR3 is CASKWSLVDSSYEQYF. CDR3 in DNA: TGCGCCAGCAAATGGTCGCTTGTGGACAGCTCCTACGAGCAGTACTTC.

This clonotype came up many times. The genes are TRBV5-4 and TRBJ1-2; 7 bases fit TRBD1. From germline, CDR1 is SGHNT and CDR2 YYREEE (reference sequence). This CDR3 has 19 amino acids. The ends lost 2 bases at V and 0 bases at J; junction bases unmatched: 16. The CDR3 sequence: CASSLPRTGANLPNYGYTF. CDR3 nucleotides: TGTGCCAGCAGCTTACCAAGGACAGGAGCTAATTTACCTAACTATGGCTACACCTTC.

V and J are TRBV7-9 and TRBJ2-7; tentatively, D is TRBD2 (6 bases). Germline values: CDR1 SEHNR, CDR2 FQNEAQ (reference sequence). The V end was cut by 5 bases, the J end by 6 bases, with 17 bases between. CDR3 length equals 14 residues. CDR3 in amino acids: CASSPRGRDLEQYF. CDR3 nucleotide sequence: TGTGCCAGCAGCCCGCGGGGTCGAGATCTCGAGCAGTACTTC.

The chain recombines TRBV6-2 or TRBV6-3 with TRBJ2-2, with 8 bases aligning to TRBD2. Germline CDR1 MNHEY, CDR2 SVGEGT. CDR3 length: 15 residues. V was clipped by 7 bases and J by 5 bases; unmatched bases: 9. CDR3 region: CASKSSGRGTGELFF. As DNA, the CDR3 is TGTGCCAGCAAATCAAGCGGGAGAGGTACCGGGGAGCTGTTTTTT.

This clonotype was counted between two and nine times. The chain combines TRBV29-1 with TRBJ1-4; D unresolved. The germline CDR1 and CDR2 sequences are SQVTM and ANQGSEA. There are 14 residues in the CDR3. Trimming removed 4 bases from V and 0 bases from J, with 9 bases in between. The CDR3 loop is CSVADLATNEKLFF. DNA for the CDR3: TGCAGCGTTGCCGACCTTGCAACTAATGAAAAACTGTTTTTT.

This chain connects TRBV7-2 to TRBJ2-2; TRBD2 aligns across 12 bases. CDR1 is SGHTA and CDR2 is FQGNSA in the germline V gene. The CDR3 covers 16 residues. The V segment lost 8 bases and the J segment 3 bases; nucleotides outside the gene matches: 7. CDR3 amino acids: CASGLAGGVYTGELFF. The CDR3 DNA follows: TGTGCCAGCGGCCTAGCGGGAGGGGTATACACCGGGGAGCTGTTTTTT. The full variable domain, its missing parts supplied by reference TRBV7-2 and TRBJ2-2, is GAGVSQSPSNKVTEKGKDVELRCDPISGHTALYWYRQSLGQGLEFLIYFQGNSAPDKSGLPSDRFSAERTGGSVSTLTIQRTQQEDSAVYLCASGLAGGVYTGELFFGEGSRLTVL.

This clonotype was counted many times. CDR3 protein: CSVERGHGSGELFF. The CDR3 DNA follows: TGCAGCGTTGAGAGAGGTCACGGGTCCGGGGAGCTGTTTTTT. The gene calls are TRBV29-1 and TRBJ2-2; D call uncertain. CDR3 length: 14 amino acids. In germline, CDR1 is SQVTM, CDR2 ANQGSEA. The V gene lost 3 bases and the J gene lost 6 bases, with 14 bases spanning the gap.